This T cell receptor (beta chain) was retrieved from a study of OX40 agonist ivuxolimab in advanced cancers. Measured with immunoSEQ multiplex PCR; TCRdb has only the in-frame clones, and not every one. This repertoire shows 35,000 to 40,000 clones, more than 80% found once; its top ten account for about a sixth. The CDR3 has 12 residues. Trimming removed 5 bases at V and 9 bases at J, with 11 bases between. CDR1 and CDR2 from the germline V gene are SGHTA and FQGTGA. This sample comprised CD4+ or CD8+ T cells sorted from blood, obtained in a trial of the OX40 agonist ivuxolimab. This sequence originates from an adult with an advanced solid tumor such as melanoma, head and neck, liver or kidney cancer. This rearrangement joins TRBV7-3 to TRBJ2-1, with D perhaps being TRBD1 or TRBD2 (5 bases each). The CDR3 DNA reads as TGTGCCAGCAGCCCCGGGACGCCTGAGCAGTTCTTC. Amino acid sequence: CASSPGTPEQFF.